This passage covers 20 T cell receptor beta chains from one sample sequenced in a study of blood T cell repertoires in COVID-19. Here immunoSEQ multiplex PCR was the method, and the copy in TCRdb shows in-frame clones only, minus some. The table records some 270,000 clones, approximately 86% of them present only once. The source material was peripheral blood. The receptors were sampled from a human donor with COVID-19, enrolled during active disease. The donor label of this sample is uncertain.

The V and J genes are TRBV30 and TRBJ2-7; 8 bases align to TRBD1. The CDR3 is made up of 13 amino acids. Germline trimming cut 3 bases from V and 5 bases from J; bases unmatched to any gene: 6. From germline, CDR1 is GTSNPN and CDR2 SVGIG (reference sequence). The CDR3 sequence: CAWSPGGSNEQYF. DNA for the CDR3: TGTGCCTGGAGCCCAGGGGGCTCGAACGAGCAGTACTTC.

This chain uses TRBV27 with TRBJ2-1; 9 bases are a match to TRBD1. This CDR3 region has 16 residues. Trimming removed 6 bases from V and 3 bases from J; junction bases left unmatched: 9. Germline V CDR1 and CDR2: MNHEY, SMNVEV (reference sequence). This chain's CDR3 is CASSDPRDRVYNEQFF. The CDR3, as DNA: TGTGCCAGCAGCGACCCCCGGGACAGGGTCTACAATGAGCAGTTCTTC.

The genes are TRBV7-3 and TRBJ2-1; 8 bases line up with TRBD2. This CDR3 is built from 17 residues. After removal of 4 bases from V and 4 bases from J, the junction contained 12 bases not matched to a gene. Germline loops: CDR1 SGHTA, CDR2 FQGTGA. In DNA, the CDR3 is TGTGCCAGCAGCTCCAACCCGGGTAGCGGGACTTACAATGAGCAGTTCTTC. Its protein product is CASSSNPGSGTYNEQFF.

V and J are TRBV6-5 and TRBJ2-2; 7 bases are shared with TRBD1. V shed 5 bases, J shed 5 bases, and the junction held 8 bases outside the gene matches. Germline CDR1 reads MNHEY; CDR2 reads SVGAGI. This CDR3 spans 15 amino acids. The CDR3 DNA is TGTGCCAGCAGTCAATACGACAGGGTGACCGGGGAGCTGTTTTTT. Residues: CASSQYDRVTGELFF.

The chain combines TRBV30 with TRBJ1-1, with D tentatively TRBD1 (6 bases). V lost 5 bases, J lost 10 bases, and 23 bases lay in between. This CDR3 is built from 14 residues. CDR1 GTSNPN and CDR2 SVGIG come from the germline V gene (reference sequence). DNA for the CDR3: TGTGCCTGGCGACCCCCGGGACAAACCGGTCGAGCTTTCTTT. Protein sequence: CAWRPPGQTGRAFF. The whole variable domain, remainder taken from reference TRBV30 and TRBJ1-1, is SQTIHQWPATLVQPVGSPLSLECTVEGTSNPNLYWYRQAAGRGLQLLFYSVGIGQISSEVPQNLSASRPQDRQFILSSKKLLLSDSGFYLCAWRPPGQTGRAFFGQGTRLTVV.

The chain carries TRBV19 and TRBJ2-2, with 7 bases that match TRBD2. Germline assignment: CDR1 LNHDA and CDR2 SQIVND (reference sequence). There are 15 residues in the CDR3. The V and J ends lost 7 bases and 4 bases, in that order; junction bases with no gene match: 9. Here the CDR3 reads CASTFSAGSTGELFF. The CDR3 DNA follows: TGTGCCAGTACTTTCTCAGCGGGGTCCACCGGGGAGCTGTTTTTT.

This clone was found a few times. This rearrangement joins TRBV3-1 (or the pseudogene TRBV3-2) to TRBJ1-1; a weak D match, TRBD1 (5 bases). Germline V lookup: CDR1 LGHDT, CDR2 YNNKEL (reference sequence). V lost 3 bases, J lost 9 bases, and 8 bases lay in between. This CDR3 contains 11 residues. The CDR3 sequence is CASSQQGKAFF. The CDR3 nucleotides read TGTGCCAGCAGCCAGCAGGGTAAAGCTTTCTTT.

The gene calls are TRBV7-6 and TRBJ2-7; tentative D call: TRBD1 (6 bases). CDR1 and CDR2 (germline): SGHVS, FNYEAQ. V was pared by 5 bases and J by 0 bases, with 14 bases between. This CDR3 spans 15 amino acids. CDR3 sequence: CASSPGTQSSYEQYF. The CDR3 DNA reads as TGTGCCAGCAGCCCCGGGACACAGAGCTCCTACGAGCAGTACTTC.

This sequence joins TRBV18 and TRBJ1-3; D is possibly TRBD1 (5 bases). Per germline, CDR1 KGHSH and CDR2 LQKENI. The CDR3 has 15 residues. Trimming left V 2 bases short and J 0 bases short, with 8 bases between. CDR3 sequence reads: CASSPAGYSGNTIYF. The CDR3 nucleotides read TGTGCCAGCTCACCAGCAGGGTACTCTGGAAACACCATATATTTT.

DNA of the CDR3: TGTGCCAGTAGTACTAAATCGGACAGGGGGCACCACAATGAGCAGTTCTTC. Its translation is CASSTKSDRGHHNEQFF. V usage is TRBV19 and J usage is TRBJ2-1; 11 bases map to TRBD1. This CDR3 is 17 amino acids long. The V gene's germline CDR1 is LNHDA and CDR2 SQIVND (reference sequence). With V trimmed by 4 bases and J by 5 bases, 10 bases remained unmatched. Supplemented by reference TRBV19 and TRBJ2-1, the full variable domain reads DGGITQSPKYLFRKEGQNVTLSCEQNLNHDAMYWYRQDPGQGLRLIYYSQIVNDFQKGDIAEGYSVSREKKESFPLTVTSAQKNPTAFYLCASSTKSDRGHHNEQFFGPGTRLTVL.

The CDR3 DNA is TGTGCCAGCAGCCGTGGACTAGCGGACACAGATACGCAGTATTTT. Its protein product is CASSRGLADTDTQYF. The gene calls are TRBV5-4 and TRBJ2-3, with TRBD2 identical over 10 bases. There are 15 residues in the CDR3. V shed 4 bases and J 2 bases; nucleotides not matched to a gene: 4. CDR1 and CDR2 from the germline V gene are SGHNT and YYREEE (reference sequence).

This clone has just a few counts. The rearrangement joins TRBV28 to TRBJ1-1, with D possibly being TRBD1 (5 bases). Trimming removed 3 bases at V and 0 bases at J, with 11 bases between. Germline V lookup: CDR1 MDHEN, CDR2 SYDVKM. The CDR3 is 15 amino acids. CDR3 DNA sequence: TGTGCCAGCAGTTTCACCAGGGCAGTGAACACTGAAGCTTTCTTT. It yields the protein CASSFTRAVNTEAFF.

This sequence joins TRBV28 and TRBJ1-5; D is perhaps TRBD1 (6 bases). The CDR3 is made up of 17 amino acids. V shed 3 bases and J shed 0 bases, with 15 bases lying between them. From germline, CDR1 is MDHEN and CDR2 SYDVKM. CDR3: CASSFPGQLHSNQPQHF. CDR3 nucleotides: TGTGCCAGCAGTTTTCCAGGACAGCTTCATAGCAATCAGCCCCAGCATTTT.

This chain uses TRBV7-3 with TRBJ1-4; possible D gene TRBD1, 6 bases. The CDR3 loop spans 13 amino acids. The germline V and J ends were trimmed by 5 bases and 5 bases, with 9 bases remaining between them. Germline-derived CDR1 and CDR2 are SGHTA and FQGTGA. The DNA for the CDR3 is TGTGCCAGCAGCCGGACAGTGAATGAAAAACTGTTTTTT. Amino acid sequence: CASSRTVNEKLFF.

The chain uses TRBV27 and TRBJ1-5; TRBD1 might be the D (5 bases). The ends were cut back, 6 bases at V and 0 bases at J, with 12 bases in the middle. Looked up from germline, CDR1 is MNHEY and CDR2 is SMNVEV (reference sequence). The CDR3 totals 15 residues. CDR3 in amino acids: CASSLDSFSNQPQHF. The CDR3 DNA reads TGTGCCAGCAGCTTAGACAGTTTTAGCAATCAGCCCCAGCATTTT.

The chain joins TRBV28 to TRBJ1-2; 10 nucleotides match TRBD1. The CDR3 consists of 16 residues. The V segment lost 2 bases and the J segment 8 bases; nucleotides outside the gene matches: 11. Looked up from germline, CDR1 is MDHEN and CDR2 is SYDVKM. The CDR3 bases are TGTGCCAGCAGTTTACAAGCGACAGGGGGCGCAGAAGGCTACACCTTC. Protein product: CASSLQATGGAEGYTF.

This clone was seen a handful of times. V is TRBV7-3 and J is TRBJ2-1, with TRBD2 matching 13 bases. Trimming removed 5 bases from V and 4 bases from J; junction bases left unmatched: 11. Germline V lookup: CDR1 SGHTA, CDR2 FQGTGA. CDR3 length: 18 amino acids. The CDR3 DNA follows: TGTGCCAGCAGCCTGGACCCGGGACTAGCGGGACGATACAATGAGCAGTTCTTC. This sequence encodes CASSLDPGLAGRYNEQFF.

The gene calls are TRBV29-1 and TRBJ2-1; the D gene is possibly TRBD2 (6 bases). CDR1 SQVTM and CDR2 ANQGSEA come from the germline V gene. The CDR3 is 14 amino acids. Trimming took 8 bases from V and 2 from J, leaving 16 bases between them. CDR3: CSSVEGGTYNEQFF. The DNA for the CDR3 is TGCAGCTCCGTTGAGGGCGGGACCTACAATGAGCAGTTCTTC.

This sequence joins TRBV9 and TRBJ1-6; D is possibly TRBD1 (5 bases). Looked up from germline, CDR1 is SGDLS and CDR2 is YYNGEE. Deletions cut 0 bases from V and 4 bases from J, with 8 bases between. This CDR3 contains 15 residues. This chain's CDR3 is CASSVGWTYNSPLHF. The DNA for the CDR3 is TGTGCCAGCAGCGTAGGGTGGACATATAATTCACCCCTCCACTTT.

The chain carries TRBV5-4 and TRBJ2-2, with unresolved D. V dropped 0 bases and J dropped 6 bases, with 12 bases sitting between them. The CDR3 spans 15 residues. CDR1 and CDR2 (germline): SGHNT, YYREEE (reference sequence). The CDR3: CASSLEAGSSGELFF. CDR3 sequence (DNA): TGTGCCAGCAGCTTGGAGGCAGGCAGCTCCGGGGAGCTGTTTTTT. The full variable domain, with the rest looked up from reference TRBV5-4 and TRBJ2-2, is ETGVTQSPTHLIKTRGQQVTLRCSSQSGHNTVSWYQQALGQGPQFIFQYYREEENGRGNFPPRFSGLQFPNYSSELNVNALELDDSALYLCASSLEAGSSGELFFGEGSRLTVL.